This T cell receptor (beta chain) originates from a study of blood T cell repertoires in COVID-19 (TCRdb year 2020). Study-level background: The collaborator samples originated in the United States, Italy and Spain and spanned the acute and convalescent phases of COVID-19. A freely available public database, intended as a resource for researchers studying the immune response to SARS-CoV-2, is where the repertoires were released. The dataset comprised deeply sampled blood TCRbeta repertoires from subjects exposed to, actively infected with, or recovered from COVID-19. Samples were obtained from the ongoing ImmuneRACE study (first 160 participants) and from over a thousand subjects provided by 6 global collaborators. Nearly every sample came with metadata listing a de-identified subject ID, COVID-19 status, age in years and sex. Where available, HLA class I and class II types were taken from metadata supplied by the sample provider and were not determined by assay-based typing. The material from the prospective study consisted of cDNA or gDNA derived from T cells, B-cell-depleted T cells, or PBMCs.

TCRbeta CDR3 regions were amplified from genomic DNA using the immunoSEQ Assay, a bias-controlled multiplex PCR. Per the authors' processing: Within the assay, amplification of reference gene primers was used to estimate how many nucleated cells each sample contained. Sequence reads were collapsed and filtered to measure the absolute abundance of every unique TCRbeta CDR3 rearrangement. For each sample, productive Simpson clonality was calculated as the square root of Simpson's diversity index across productive rearrangements. TCRdb re-hosts the immuneACCESS table, in-frame sequences only. Its copies lack some clones; in the studies checked, an unresolved V gene accounts for under half of them, and the cause for the rest is not known. That table is the source of V, J and clone size, and D and trimming were worked out from the DNA. A total of tens of thousands of clones appear in this sample, around 88% of them only once. Under 5.5% of the sample goes to the ten largest clones.

Study-level results and caveats: How much clinical and demographic metadata was included differed by source and by participant, and the metadata was provided uncurated.

Each collaborating institution followed its own protocols to collect whole blood in K2EDTA tubes. For TCRbeta analysis, collaborators shipped samples in one of three forms: frozen whole blood, isolated PBMCs, or DNA extracted from either of those sample types. The cysteine opens and the phenylalanine closes a CDR3 of 19 amino acids. Solely the CDR3 DNA is kept, with 57 bases framed from the first base. CDR1 and CDR2 were assigned from the germline V gene as KGHDR and SFDVKD. Trimming takes 6 bases off V and 7 bases off J; junction bases not matched to a gene: 14. With regard to this clone: Its specific antigen is unknown. Per-base qualities were not stored, and no clone one base away is much larger.

The rearranged chain carries TRBV24-1 and TRBJ2-1; TRBD2 lines up with 16 middle nucleotides. Input material: peripheral blood. This TCR was recovered from a man between 60 and 75 years old with acute or convalescent COVID-19. The sequenced DNA is TGTGCCACCAGTACCTCGGGACTAGCGGGAGGGACGGTTTGGAATGAGCAGTTCTTC. Its product reads: CATSTSGLAGGTVWNEQFF.